This T cell receptor (beta chain) appears in the sequencing data of a study of T cell responses to AZD1222 COVID-19 vaccine. Assay: immunoSEQ multiplex PCR; the TCRdb copy retains only in-frame clones and omits some. The data contain over 100,000 clones, about nine tenths of them singletons. This CDR3 is 14 amino acids long. Per germline, CDR1 LGHDT and CDR2 YNNKEL (reference sequence). V dropped 7 bases and J dropped 2 bases, with 11 bases sitting between them. As concerns this clone: As yet, its antigen is unknown.

Points from the study as a whole: Close to half of all spike-specific TCRs reportedly target regions of the variants that are unmutated.

V gene TRBV3-1 (or the pseudogene TRBV3-2) combines with J gene TRBJ2-2; D possibly uses TRBD1 or TRBD2 (5 bases each). The starting material was peripheral blood, obtained on day 0 of AZD1222 vaccination. The sequence derives from an adult in good health. The CDR3 here is CASTGQLNTGELFF. The DNA for the CDR3 is TGTGCCAGCACGGGGCAGTTAAACACCGGGGAGCTGTTTTTT.